Listed here is a single T cell receptor beta chain. Its antigen is unknown. Within one base of it there is no much larger clone, and no base qualities were kept. The cohort was made up of around 720 healthy bone marrow donors. At the time of sampling, every cohort member was nominally healthy, though immune exposures that went unrecorded were likely present. The donor was CMV seronegative and was included in the group of 352 seronegative cohort members. Each donor provided a peripheral blood sample, and peripheral blood mononuclear cells were used for TCR beta sequencing. The Qiagen DNeasy Blood Extraction Kit was used to extract genomic DNA from the blood cell samples. These data are taken from a study of cytomegalovirus exposure and HLA in healthy donors (dated by TCRdb to 2016 to 2017). Notes on the research overall: According to an earlier analysis of several hundred of the donors, some 170 million T cells yielded roughly 110 million unique TCR beta sequences and 276 Gb of sequence data. In addition to the first cohort of 666 subjects, a separate validation cohort of 120 different subjects was used. An early release that covered several hundred HLA-typed donors contained 250 to 350 gigabases of sequencing data and 80 million or so unique TCR sequences. In an earlier analysis of over 550 of the donors, high-throughput TCR beta sequencing was used to judge whether each TCR beta V gene segment behaved as functional or pseudogenic. HLA typing included class I and class II loci at four-digit resolution. In the later analysis, no new phenotypic data were used to find candidate immune exposures; instead, reliance was placed on TCR beta sequences and their occurrence across donors. A later analysis re-examined previously published TCR beta repertoires from 610 or so donors and added high-resolution HLA genotyping to investigate patterns of TCR occurrence. On average, about 240,000 unique TCR beta nucleotide sequences were sequenced per donor among a few hundred genotyped donors of the cohort, with 15% to 20% of those sequences being non-productive. Alongside the repertoire data, information on donor age, sex, ethnicity and CMV serostatus was compiled. The number of donors typed differed by locus, with 629-630 for A, B, C, DRB1 and DQB1, more than 500 for DQA1, 600 to 610 for DPA1, and some 440 for DPB1. The study profiled the T cell repertoires of approximately 700 subjects by immunosequencing and related them to cytomegalovirus serostatus. Among the roughly 430 genotyped donors, around 79% belonged to the genetic ancestry cluster associated with self-reported Caucasian donors. All discovery cohort repertoires had been generated on a single sequencing platform. The aim of the study was to test whether cataloging public T cell receptors could identify signatures of past pathogen exposure. In a later genetic analysis, genome-wide SNP genotypes for about 65% of the 666 donors were used, and that subset was treated as a discovery cohort. To predict cytomegalovirus infection status, the study combined high-throughput TCR immunosequencing, statistical association of individual TCRs with disease status, and machine learning. Four or five DR-DQ haplotypes were handled as single units for association and clustering, since linkage in the cohort was strong.

V sheds 3 bases and J sheds 0 bases, leaving 12 bases between their ends. CDR1 and CDR2, per the germline V gene, are SGDLS and YYNGEE. Including cysteine and phenylalanine, the CDR3 has 15 amino acids. The retained sequence is limited to the CDR3, 45 bases, with the frame set at the first base. Library prep was done by the immunoSEQ multiplex PCR assay. For the multiplex PCR, a mixture combining 60 forward primers for TCR Vbeta segments and 13 reverse primers for TCR Jbeta segments was used. A multiplex PCR assay on genomic DNA amplified the CDR3 region of rearranged TCR beta genes. Amplified TCR beta libraries were sequenced as 87-base-pair reads on the Illumina HiSeq System. In the authors' own workflow: A later analysis counted tens of millions of unique TCR beta chains across the 690 or so repertoires, and 10 million to 12 million of these chains were shared by at least two donors. To remove PCR and sequencing errors, raw reads were error-corrected and collapsed into unique sequences using a nearest-neighbor algorithm that merged closely related sequences. CDR3 sequences were aligned to IMGT reference sequences to assign V, D and J gene segments. For a sequence to be retained, a match of at least six nucleotides to both a V gene segment and a J gene segment was required. A rearrangement counted as productive if the CDR3 had no stop codons and remained in frame with V and J, and every other rearrangement counted as non-productive. CDR3 was defined by IMGT convention, running from the second conserved V-encoded cysteine to the conserved J-encoded phenylalanine. The earlier analysis of some 580 of the donors excluded any sequence lacking an unambiguous match to a single V gene segment. An earlier analysis of about 590 of the donors classified V segments as functional when productive rearrangements were above 56.7% and as segregating when the standard deviation between donors was above 5%. A statistical classification framework was built for diagnosing cytomegalovirus status from the catalog of TCR beta chain sequences. In a later analysis, TCR nucleotide sequences were compared against IMGT/GENE-DB human TR gene sequences so that V and J genes could be assigned. A later analysis assigned CDR3 sequences and most-parsimonious VDJ recombination scenarios with the TCRdist pipeline. A later analysis defined each TCR beta chain by its CDR3 amino acid sequence plus V-gene family, and excluded reads lacking a unique V-gene family. A later analysis removed several hundred highly shared, low-generation-probability nucleotide sequences to deal with suspected cross-contamination and a sequencing artifact. A later analysis calculated a clonal expansion index for each public chain from normalized within-repertoire ranks of inferred template counts. Generation probabilities in a later analysis came from a VDJ recombination model fitted to out-of-frame rearrangements, and those results were checked against IGoR. A later analysis scored TCR-TCR, TCR-HLA and TCR-CMV co-occurrence with hypergeometric tests, applying a repertoire-size bias correction to TCR pairs. To estimate false discovery rates, a later analysis permuted the HLA or CMV assignments 20 times. In a later analysis, co-occurring TCRs were grouped with DBSCAN, and TCRdist sequence similarity was added when clustering was performed within HLA-allele-positive subsets. Repertoires with fewer than 30,000 or more than 120,000 public chains, plus five repertoires with anomalous nucleotide sharing, were excluded from co-occurrence clustering. TCRdb re-hosts the immuneACCESS table, in-frame sequences only. Its copies lack some clones; in the studies checked, an unresolved V gene accounts for under half of them, and the cause for the rest is not known. D and trimming come from the DNA, and the V and J calls and clone size come from that table. The sample contains some 180,000 clones, about 80% of them found a single time. The ten most abundant clones make up less than 2% of the sample.

What the research found in general, with its limitations: A later analysis found that HLA-associated TCR beta chains were more clonally expanded and had lower generation probabilities than equally common non-associated chains. In a later analysis, TCR association rates were found to vary across HLA loci, with the most associated TCRs seen for DRB1 alleles and the fewest for HLA-C alleles. When HLA alleles, especially DR and DQ, strongly co-occurred, attributing TCR associations to individual alleles was difficult. A later analysis found that most CMV-associated TCR beta chains appeared HLA-restricted, with HLA associations seemingly driven largely by CMV exposure. Specific HLA alleles were associated with roughly 16,000 TCR beta sequences at a false discovery rate of 0.05 in a later analysis. A group of highly shared sequence variants was considered likely to be a technical artifact of the sequencing pipeline. The authors suggested that the approach could potentially be generalized to other disease states and immunological phenotypes. Some IMGT-functional V segments, including TRBV6-2 and TRBV6-3, could not be distinguished by the 87-base-pair reads and were therefore excluded. In a later genetic analysis, fewer N-insertions in productive TCRs were reported among donors in an Asian-associated ancestry cluster than the roughly 640-donor mean. Linkage disequilibrium might explain the correlated functional status among segregating V segments, but an unknown experimental factor could not be ruled out. In an earlier analysis of about 550 of the donors, most TCR beta V segments were observed in productive rearrangements about 90% or about 30% of the time, broadly matching IMGT annotations. A later analysis reported that several top co-occurrence clusters appeared linked to parvovirus B19, influenza, CMV and Epstein-Barr virus. The presence/absence analyses assumed that sequencing depth was roughly uniform across donors, and that assumption may not be true. A further reported finding was that TCR beta sequences accurately predicted the HLA-A and HLA-B alleles for most subjects in the first cohort. HLA typing was unavailable for some donors at each locus, so association tests used only the typed subset. The study gave a list of 150 to 200 TCR beta chains associated with cytomegalovirus. Only TCR beta chains were sequenced in this cohort, and the absence of alpha or paired-chain data limited detectable features. Because counts were too low, seventeen rarely observed V segments, including chromosome 9 orphons, were excluded from the earlier analysis of about 500 of the donors. In both the original and validation cohorts, the classifier was reported to diagnose cytomegalovirus status with high specificity and sensitivity. The only immune exposure information available for the cohort was CMV serostatus. A later genetic analysis associated a missense DCLRE1C variant with V-gene and J-gene trimming of TCR beta chains, and an independent cohort replicated the association. Most TCR sequences were observed very rarely across donors, whereas some public TCRs were present in many individuals. In vitro tests confirmed that a few of the cytomegalovirus-associated TCR beta chains recognize cytomegalovirus antigens.

The TCR originated in a man aged 30 to 39 in good health and CMV-seronegative. Input material: PBMCs. The V and J genes are TRBV9 and TRBJ1-1; matching of 6 bases hints at TRBD1 as the D gene. The CDR3 reads CASSARTDLNTEAFF. The bases read TGTGCCAGCAGCGCCCGGACAGACTTGAACACTGAAGCTTTCTTT.